This T cell receptor (beta chain) is from a study of long-term antiretroviral therapy in people with HIV. V lost 0 bases and J lost 7, with 18 bases in between. The CDR3 consists of 17 residues. CDR1 MNHEY and CDR2 SMNVEV come from the germline V gene (reference sequence). A word on this clone: Its antigen is not known.

Findings and limits, study-wide: Pre-ART expanded TRB clones stayed dominant throughout, though often decreasing after ART. Controls exceeded HIV repertoires in CDR3 length range. Specimens of blood were obtained during about 2003 to 2018, possibly under older ART regimens.

Run at survey level, the immunoSEQ assay was version v3.0. The protocol was immunoSEQ multiplex PCR, while the TCRdb copy is restricted to in-frame clones and leaves out a portion. Of tens of thousands of clones in the sample, roughly 90% are singletons; the top ten hold 4.1%. This receptor was identified in a woman aged 18-29 years with HIV. The specimen comprised unsorted PBMCs, sampled 0.5 years after starting antiretroviral therapy. The rearrangement links TRBV27 to TRBJ2-2, with a tentative D call TRBD2 (6 bases). The CDR3 spells CASSLSAGIPFIGELFF. The CDR3 DNA sequence: TGTGCCAGCAGTTTATCGGCGGGAATCCCTTTTATCGGGGAGCTGTTTTTT.